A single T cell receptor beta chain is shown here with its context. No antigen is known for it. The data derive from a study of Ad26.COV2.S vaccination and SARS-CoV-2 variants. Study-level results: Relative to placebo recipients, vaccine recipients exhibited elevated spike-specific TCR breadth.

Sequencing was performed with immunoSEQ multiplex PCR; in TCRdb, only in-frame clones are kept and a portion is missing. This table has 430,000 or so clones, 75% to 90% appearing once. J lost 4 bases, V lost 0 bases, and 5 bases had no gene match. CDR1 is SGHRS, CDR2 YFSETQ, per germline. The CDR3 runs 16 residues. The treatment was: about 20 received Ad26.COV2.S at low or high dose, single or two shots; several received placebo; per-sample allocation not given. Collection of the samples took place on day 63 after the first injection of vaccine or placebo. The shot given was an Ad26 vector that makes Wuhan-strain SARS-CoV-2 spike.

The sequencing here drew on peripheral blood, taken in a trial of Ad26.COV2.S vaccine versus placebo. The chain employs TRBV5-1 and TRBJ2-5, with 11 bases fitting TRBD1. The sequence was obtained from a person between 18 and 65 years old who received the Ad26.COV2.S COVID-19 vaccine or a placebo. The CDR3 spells CASSLAGTGGPETQYF. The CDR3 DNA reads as TGCGCCAGCAGCTTGGCAGGGACAGGGGGTCCAGAGACCCAGTACTTC.